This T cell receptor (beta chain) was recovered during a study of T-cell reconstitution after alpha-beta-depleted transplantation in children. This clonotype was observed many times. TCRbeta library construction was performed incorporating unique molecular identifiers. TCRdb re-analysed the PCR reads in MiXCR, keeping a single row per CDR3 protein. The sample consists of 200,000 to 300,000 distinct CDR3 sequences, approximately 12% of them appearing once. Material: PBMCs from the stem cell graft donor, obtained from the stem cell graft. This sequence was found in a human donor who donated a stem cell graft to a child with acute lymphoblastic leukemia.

CDR3 in amino acids: CASSSGQPNTEAFF. For the CDR3, the DNA is TGCGCCAGCAGCTCGGGACAGCCGAACACTGAAGCTTTCTTT. The chain carries TRBV5-1 and TRBJ1-1, with TRBD1 matching over 7 bases. Germline lookup yields CDR1 SGHRS and CDR2 YFSETQ. V was clipped by 3 bases and J by 1 base; unmatched bases: 3. This CDR3 has 14 residues.